This TCR beta chain came from a study of blood T cell repertoires in COVID-19. Turning to the study itself: T cells, B-cell-depleted T cells, or PBMCs supplied cDNA or gDNA.

After removal of 0 bases from V and 5 bases from J, the junction contained 0 bases not matched to a gene. The germline CDR1 and CDR2 sequences are SGDLS and YYNGEE. The CDR3 runs to 13 residues. The protocol was immunoSEQ multiplex PCR, while the TCRdb copy is restricted to in-frame clones and leaves out a portion. The repertoire holds over 150,000 clones, with about 90% as singletons. This sequence originates from a middle-aged man with acute or convalescent COVID-19. The chain joins TRBV9 to TRBJ2-7; 9 bases line up with TRBD1. Material for sequencing was peripheral blood. In nucleotides, the CDR3 is TGTGCCAGCAGCGTAGACAGGGGGCACGAGCAGTACTTC. The encoded protein is CASSVDRGHEQYF.